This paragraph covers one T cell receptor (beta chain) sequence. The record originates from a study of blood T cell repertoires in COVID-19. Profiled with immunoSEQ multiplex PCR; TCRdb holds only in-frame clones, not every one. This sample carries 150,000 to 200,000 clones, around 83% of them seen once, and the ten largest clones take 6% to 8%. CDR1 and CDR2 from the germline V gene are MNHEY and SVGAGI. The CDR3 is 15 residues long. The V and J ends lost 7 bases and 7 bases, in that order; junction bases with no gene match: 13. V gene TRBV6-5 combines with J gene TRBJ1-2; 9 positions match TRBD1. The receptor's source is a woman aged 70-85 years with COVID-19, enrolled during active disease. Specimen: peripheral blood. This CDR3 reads CASILTAQGALGYTF. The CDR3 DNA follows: TGTGCCAGCATCCTAACGGCACAGGGGGCGCTTGGCTACACCTTC.